This T cell receptor (beta chain) was captured by sequencing in a study of OX40 agonist ivuxolimab in advanced cancers. This table comes from immunoSEQ multiplex PCR, and its TCRdb copy is limited to in-frame clones, with some not included. The repertoire holds tens of thousands of clones, about 89% seen once, with 12% in the top ten. Study findings and constraints: No antigen was identified for the clonally expanded peripheral T cells. Dosing at 0.1 to 3.0 mg/kg was accompanied by clonal expansion of CD4+ and CD8+ blood T cells by week 6.

Collection of blood occurred at baseline, at cycle 4 day 1, and at cycle 7 day 1. Concerning this clone: As yet, its antigen is unknown.

Trimming stripped 8 bases from V and 0 bases from J, with 5 bases between. Germline lookup yields CDR1 SGDLS and CDR2 YYNGEE. The CDR3 contains 12 residues. The chain uses TRBV9 and TRBJ2-2, with unresolved D. Here the sequenced sample was CD4+ or CD8+ T cells sorted from blood, taken in a trial of the OX40 agonist ivuxolimab. The receptor was isolated from an adult with an advanced solid tumor such as melanoma, head and neck, liver or kidney cancer. Written as DNA, the CDR3 is TGTGCCAGTGCCACGAACACCGGGGAGCTGTTTTTT. This gives the protein CASATNTGELFF.